The 7 T cell receptor beta chains presented below share a single source sample, sequenced in a study of T cells in Graves' hyperthyroidism and ophthalmopathy. The source material, RNA transcripts, was used to amplify TCR beta CDR3 regions. When the TCR CDR3 underwent first-round RT-PCR, the HTBI primer set was used. TCRdb itself ran the multiplex PCR reads through MiXCR, one entry per CDR3 protein. The sample contains approximately 610,000 distinct CDR3 sequences, roughly 17% of which appear only once. The sequenced sample was blood. Every receptor here comes from a young woman with Graves' hyperthyroidism.

The V gene is TRBV6-5, the J gene TRBJ2-1; 7 bases agree with TRBD1. CDR1 is MNHEY, CDR2 SVGAGI, per germline. The CDR3 is 15 amino acids. V shed 4 bases and J 6 bases; nucleotides not matched to a gene: 9. The CDR3 sequence is CASSWRQGTVNEQFF. In DNA, the CDR3 is TGTGCCAGCAGTTGGCGACAGGGTACAGTCAATGAGCAGTTCTTC.

A few counts support this clonotype. The V and J genes are TRBV5-8 and TRBJ2-3; D possibly corresponds to TRBD1 (5 bases). CDR1 and CDR2 from the germline V gene are SGHTS and YDEGEE. There are 16 residues in the CDR3. Trimming cost V 0 bases and J 2 bases, with 13 bases left between them. The CDR3 region has the DNA TGTGCCAGCAGCTTGGACTTAACAGGACCCACAGATACGCAGTATTTT. Translation: CASSLDLTGPTDTQYF.

This rearrangement joins TRBV27 to TRBJ2-1, with TRBD2 matching over 10 bases. With 5 bases clipped from V and 8 bases from J, the junction kept 6 bases outside the gene matches. The CDR3 sequence is 14 residues long. CDR1 is MNHEY and CDR2 is SMNVEV in the germline V gene (reference sequence). The CDR3: CASSRLAGADEQFF. The CDR3 DNA sequence: TGTGCCAGCAGTAGGCTAGCGGGAGCTGATGAGCAGTTCTTC.

This clonotype was counted at least ten times. This chain uses TRBV6-1 with TRBJ2-5, with 9 positions matching TRBD1. The CDR3 has 15 residues. The V segment lost 4 bases and the J segment 5 bases; nucleotides outside the gene matches: 8. Germline V gene data show CDR1 as MNHNS and CDR2 as SASEGT. The CDR3 nucleotides are TGTGCCAGCAGTGTGGGGACAGGGTTAGGGGAGACCCAGTACTTC. This sequence encodes CASSVGTGLGETQYF.

This clonotype has ten or more counts. The chain has TRBV9 and TRBJ1-2; D may be TRBD1 (6 bases). Trimming took off 4 bases at V and 2 bases at J, with 9 bases between the two ends. This CDR3 is 13 amino acids long. CDR1 SGDLS and CDR2 YYNGEE come from the germline V gene. The CDR3 spells CASSYTGNYGYTF. The CDR3 nucleotides are TGTGCCAGCAGCTATACAGGGAACTATGGCTACACCTTC.

The chain is built from TRBV12-3 or TRBV12-4 and TRBJ2-7; 11 bases match TRBD1. The CDR3 is 14 amino acids. The trim removed 5 bases at V and 6 bases at J, leaving 6 bases unmatched. Written as DNA, the CDR3 is TGTGCCAGCAGTCAGGACAGGGGGCGGCGCGAGCAGTACTTC. Translated: CASSQDRGRREQYF.

This clonotype was detected ten times or more. The chain couples TRBV28 to TRBJ1-1; D gene unclear. This CDR3 comprises 14 residues. Trimming removed 3 bases at V and 1 base at J, with 9 bases between. Germline V gene data show CDR1 as MDHEN and CDR2 as SYDVKM. CDR3 nucleotide sequence: TGTGCCAGCAGTTTGGGCATCCAGAACACTGAAGCTTTCTTT. This sequence encodes CASSLGIQNTEAFF.